The clone carrying this T cell receptor (beta chain) occurred many times. Its antigen remains unidentified. The sample belongs to a study of neurological immune-mediated disorders. Study-wide results and caveats: No CDR3 amino acid sequences were shared by expanded clones across subjects, suggesting private repertoires in all groups.

V was cut by 1 base and J by 15 bases, with 7 bases left in between. Germline assignment: CDR1 LGHDT and CDR2 YNNKEL (reference sequence). CDR3 length: 10 amino acids. Synthesis of cDNA used 5'RACE (with 10-nucleotide random UMIs). Sequencing runs each generated in excess of 180 million TCR-beta sequences derived from 15-18 subjects. One entry per CDR3 protein results from TCRdb running MiXCR on the 5' RACE reads. Among roughly 30,000 distinct CDR3 sequences listed, about 12% were seen once. Unsorted libraries were prepared from 2 million PBMCs that had been stored at -80 C. This clonotype was obtained from a woman aged 55-75 years in good health. The chain combines TRBV3-1 with TRBJ2-1; no definite D call. Material: PBMCs. The CDR3 DNA reads TGTGCCAGCAGCCAAGGCACGTGGTTCTTC. It translates to CASSQGTWFF.